One and the same sample provided the 11 T cell receptor beta chains below, sequenced in a study of brain metastases from non-small cell lung cancer. Profiling relied on immunoSEQ multiplex PCR, and the TCRdb table lists in-frame clones only, not all of them. The sample lists under 4,500 clones; 80% to 90% were seen once. The specimen was primary lung tumor tissue. Source of these receptors: a donor at least 40 years old with non-small cell lung cancer.

The sample holds one count of this clone. The chain uses TRBV29-1 and TRBJ2-7, with D perhaps matching TRBD1 (6 bases). Germline CDR1 is SQVTM and CDR2 is ANQGSEA. The V and J ends lost 4 bases and 3 bases respectively, with 13 bases between them. The CDR3 length is 13 residues. This CDR3 is CSVAAGTHYEQYF. For the CDR3, the DNA is TGCAGCGTTGCTGCCGGGACACACTACGAGCAGTACTTC.

The chain uses TRBV9 and TRBJ1-5; D call uncertain. CDR1 is SGDLS, CDR2 YYNGEE, per germline. This CDR3 has 13 amino acids. V lost 2 bases and J 7 bases, leaving 10 bases between the germline ends. The CDR3 DNA reads TGTGCCAGCAGCGTTACAGTGGAACAGCCCCAGCATTTT. Protein product: CASSVTVEQPQHF.

This chain uses TRBV19 with TRBJ2-1; 9 positions agree with TRBD2. From germline, CDR1 is LNHDA and CDR2 SQIVND (reference sequence). J was trimmed by 7 bases and V by 3 bases; bases with no gene match: 7. The CDR3 loop spans 15 amino acids. The CDR3 here is CASSMVAGVGNEQFF. DNA of the CDR3: TGTGCCAGTAGTATGGTAGCGGGAGTTGGTAATGAGCAGTTCTTC.

J is TRBJ2-1 and V is TRBV7-2; no definite D call. V dropped 5 bases and J dropped 6 bases, with 17 bases sitting between them. CDR3 length equals 15 residues. Per germline, CDR1 SGHTA and CDR2 FQGNSA. The DNA of the CDR3 is TGTGCCAGCAGCCCCGGACCGACGCCTACCAATGAGCAGTTCTTC. It codes for CASSPGPTPTNEQFF.

This chain links TRBV19 with TRBJ2-3; maybe TRBD1 (7 bases). CDR1 and CDR2 from the germline V gene are LNHDA and SQIVND (reference sequence). Between the trimmed V and J ends, which lost 10 bases and 2 bases, there was a span of 16 bases. The length of the CDR3 is 14 residues. The CDR3 region is CATRGTELTDTQYF. As DNA, the CDR3 is TGTGCCACACGGGGGACAGAGCTCACAGATACGCAGTATTTT.

The CDR3 DNA is TGTGCCAGCAGGTTGCCCAGCAGCTACGAGCAGTACTTC. The encoded protein is CASRLPSSYEQYF. The rearrangement uses TRBV28 and TRBJ2-7; no definite D call. The length of the CDR3 is 13 residues. V lost 6 bases and J lost 3, with 12 bases in between. Germline V gives CDR1 MDHEN, CDR2 SYDVKM.

This chain links TRBV6-5 with TRBJ2-7, with TRBD1 as a possible D gene (7 bases). The CDR3 spans 13 residues. CDR1 is MNHEY and CDR2 is SVGAGI in the germline V gene. Trimming removed 7 bases from V and 4 bases from J, with 14 bases in between. DNA of the CDR3: TGTGCCAGCACCAGGGGGGTGGTTTACGAGCAGTACTTC. Its protein is CASTRGVVYEQYF.

A remark on this clone: The junction and the germline gene differ at one end; a read error may be behind it. The chain recombines TRBV15 with TRBJ1-1; 7 bases fit TRBD1. Germline CDR1 LNHNV, CDR2 YYDKDF (reference sequence). The CDR3 extends over 14 amino acids. In nucleotides, the CDR3 is TGTGTCACCACAGGGGCCCCAGTGAACACTGAAGCTTTCTTT. It codes for CVTTGAPVNTEAFF.

The chain recombines TRBV3-1 (or the pseudogene TRBV3-2) with TRBJ1-1, with 8 bases that match TRBD1. V was clipped by 4 bases and J by 4 bases; unmatched bases: 5. The CDR3 contains 14 residues. The germline CDR1 and CDR2 sequences are LGHDT and YNNKEL (reference sequence). The CDR3 nucleotides are TGTGCCAGCAGCCGACAGGGGTTAGGCACTGAAGCTTTCTTT. Translation gives CASSRQGLGTEAFF.

The rearrangement joins TRBV19 to TRBJ2-1, with D tentatively TRBD1 (6 bases). The CDR3 is made up of 14 amino acids. CDR1 LNHDA and CDR2 SQIVND come from the germline V gene (reference sequence). The germline V and J ends were trimmed by 0 bases and 8 bases, with 11 bases remaining between them. The CDR3, as DNA: TGTGCCAGTAGTATAGAGGACAGCTCCCATGAGCAGTTCTTC. Translation: CASSIEDSSHEQFF.

V and J are TRBV10-1 and TRBJ2-3; no firm D call. The V end was cut by 2 bases, the J end by 4 bases, with 10 bases between. Germline values: CDR1 WNHNN, CDR2 SYGVQD (reference sequence). This CDR3 has 14 residues. The CDR3, as DNA: TGCGCCAGCAGTGAGACTCGGGTATCAGATACGCAGTATTTT. As protein: CASSETRVSDTQYF.